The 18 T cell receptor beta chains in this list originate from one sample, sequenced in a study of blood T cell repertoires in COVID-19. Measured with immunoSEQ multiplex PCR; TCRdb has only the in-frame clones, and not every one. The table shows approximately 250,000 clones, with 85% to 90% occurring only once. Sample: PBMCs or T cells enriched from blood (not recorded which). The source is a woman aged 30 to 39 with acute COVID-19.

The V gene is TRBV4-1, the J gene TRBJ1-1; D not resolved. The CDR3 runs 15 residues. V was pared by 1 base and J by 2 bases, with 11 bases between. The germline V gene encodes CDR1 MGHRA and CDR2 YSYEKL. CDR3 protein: CASSQVGQSNTEAFF. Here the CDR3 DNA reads TGCGCCAGCAGCCAAGTTGGGCAGAGTAACACTGAAGCTTTCTTT.

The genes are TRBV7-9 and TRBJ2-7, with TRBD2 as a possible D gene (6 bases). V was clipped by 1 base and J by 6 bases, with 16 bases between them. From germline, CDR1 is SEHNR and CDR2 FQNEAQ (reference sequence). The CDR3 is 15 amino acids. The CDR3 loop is CASSLVVSGVSEQYF. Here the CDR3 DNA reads TGTGCCAGCAGCTTAGTCGTTTCGGGAGTATCCGAGCAGTACTTC.

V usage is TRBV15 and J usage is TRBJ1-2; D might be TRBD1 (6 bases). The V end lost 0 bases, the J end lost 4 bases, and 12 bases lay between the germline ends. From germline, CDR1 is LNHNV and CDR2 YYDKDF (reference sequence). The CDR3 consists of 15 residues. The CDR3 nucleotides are TGTGCCACCAGCAGAGACAGGGGCCTCTCCTATGGCTACACCTTC. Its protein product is CATSRDRGLSYGYTF.

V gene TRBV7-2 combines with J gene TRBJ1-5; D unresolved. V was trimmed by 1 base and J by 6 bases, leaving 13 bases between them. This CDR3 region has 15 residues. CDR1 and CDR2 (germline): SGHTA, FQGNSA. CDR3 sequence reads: CASSLDQRSAQPQHF. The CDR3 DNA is TGTGCCAGCAGCTTAGACCAGCGCAGTGCTCAGCCCCAGCATTTT.

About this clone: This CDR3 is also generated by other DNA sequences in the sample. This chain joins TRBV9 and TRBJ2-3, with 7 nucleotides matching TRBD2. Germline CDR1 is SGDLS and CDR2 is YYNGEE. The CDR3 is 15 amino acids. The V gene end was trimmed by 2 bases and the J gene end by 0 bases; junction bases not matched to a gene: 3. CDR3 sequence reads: CASSVSGSSTDTQYF. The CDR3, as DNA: TGTGCCAGCAGCGTTAGCGGGTCAAGCACAGATACGCAGTATTTT.

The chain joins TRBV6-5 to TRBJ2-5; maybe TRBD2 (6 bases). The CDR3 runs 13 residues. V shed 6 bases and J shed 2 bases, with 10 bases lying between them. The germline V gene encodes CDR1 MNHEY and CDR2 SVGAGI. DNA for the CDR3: TGTGCCAGCAGCCTGGGACTGCAAGAGACCCAGTACTTC. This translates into CASSLGLQETQYF.

The CDR3 spells CASSLPGGQSSYEQYF. As DNA, the CDR3 is TGTGCCAGCAGCCTACCGGGGGGGCAGAGCTCCTACGAGCAGTACTTC. The chain carries TRBV21-1 and TRBJ2-7; TRBD2 reflects the table's D call only, with no check against the DNA. TRBV21-1 is deemed a pseudogene. The CDR3 loop spans 16 amino acids.

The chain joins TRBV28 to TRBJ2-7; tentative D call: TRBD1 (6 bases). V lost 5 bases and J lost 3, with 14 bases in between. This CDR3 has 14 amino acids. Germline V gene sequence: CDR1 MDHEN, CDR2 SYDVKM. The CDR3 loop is CASSTTGTNYEQYF. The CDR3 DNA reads TGTGCCAGCAGTACAACCGGGACAAACTACGAGCAGTACTTC. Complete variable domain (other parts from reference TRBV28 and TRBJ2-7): DVKVTQSSRYLVKRTGEKVFLECVQDMDHENMFWYRQDPGLGLRLIYFSYDVKMKEKGDIPEGYSVSREKKERFSLILESASTNQTSMYLCASSTTGTNYEQYFGPGTRLTVT.

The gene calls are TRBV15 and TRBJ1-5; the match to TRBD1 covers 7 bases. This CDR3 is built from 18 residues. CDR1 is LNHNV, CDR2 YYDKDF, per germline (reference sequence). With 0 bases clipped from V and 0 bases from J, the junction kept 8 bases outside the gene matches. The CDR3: CATSRDLGTAYSNQPQHF. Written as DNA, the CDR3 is TGTGCCACCAGCAGAGATCTTGGGACAGCGTATAGCAATCAGCCCCAGCATTTT.

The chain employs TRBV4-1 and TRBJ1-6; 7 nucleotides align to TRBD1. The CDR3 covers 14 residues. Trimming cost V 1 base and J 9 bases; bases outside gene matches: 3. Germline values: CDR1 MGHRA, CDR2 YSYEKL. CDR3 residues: CASSQVDRVSPLHF. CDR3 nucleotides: TGCGCCAGCAGCCAAGTAGACAGGGTTTCACCCCTCCACTTT.

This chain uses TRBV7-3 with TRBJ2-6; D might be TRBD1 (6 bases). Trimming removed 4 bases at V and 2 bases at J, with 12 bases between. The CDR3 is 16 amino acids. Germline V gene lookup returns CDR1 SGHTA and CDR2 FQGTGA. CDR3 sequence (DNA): TGTGCCAGCAGCTCGGCGGCAGGGGCTGGGGCCAACGTCCTGACTTTC. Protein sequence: CASSSAAGAGANVLTF.

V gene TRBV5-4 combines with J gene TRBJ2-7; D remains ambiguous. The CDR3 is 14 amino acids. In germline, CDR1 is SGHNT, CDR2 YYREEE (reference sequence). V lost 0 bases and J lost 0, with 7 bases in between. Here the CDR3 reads CASSLDSHSYEQYF. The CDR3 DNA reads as TGTGCCAGCAGCTTGGACAGTCACTCCTACGAGCAGTACTTC.

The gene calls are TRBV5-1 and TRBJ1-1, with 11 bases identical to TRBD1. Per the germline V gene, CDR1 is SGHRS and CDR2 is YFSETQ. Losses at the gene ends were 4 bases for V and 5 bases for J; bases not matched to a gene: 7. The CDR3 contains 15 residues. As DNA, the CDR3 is TGCGCCAGCAGCCCGACCGGGACAGGGGGGACTGAAGCTTTCTTT. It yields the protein CASSPTGTGGTEAFF.

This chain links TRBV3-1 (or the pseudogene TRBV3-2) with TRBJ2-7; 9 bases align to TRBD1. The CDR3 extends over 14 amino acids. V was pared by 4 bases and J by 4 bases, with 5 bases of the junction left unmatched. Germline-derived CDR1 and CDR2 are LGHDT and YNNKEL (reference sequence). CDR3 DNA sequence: TGTGCCAGCAGCCTTAGGACAGGGGAATACGAGCAGTACTTC. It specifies CASSLRTGEYEQYF.

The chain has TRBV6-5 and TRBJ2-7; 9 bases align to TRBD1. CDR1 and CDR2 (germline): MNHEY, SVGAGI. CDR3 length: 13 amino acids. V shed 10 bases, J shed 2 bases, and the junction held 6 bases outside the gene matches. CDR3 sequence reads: CAIGGTGPYEQYF. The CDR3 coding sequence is TGTGCCATTGGGGGGACAGGGCCCTACGAGCAGTACTTC.

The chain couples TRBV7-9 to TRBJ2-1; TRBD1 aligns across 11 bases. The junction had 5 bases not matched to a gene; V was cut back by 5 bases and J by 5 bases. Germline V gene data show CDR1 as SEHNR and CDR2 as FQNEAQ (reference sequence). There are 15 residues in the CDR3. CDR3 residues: CASSHRDRGNNEQFF. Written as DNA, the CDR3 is TGTGCCAGCAGCCACCGGGACAGGGGGAACAATGAGCAGTTCTTC.

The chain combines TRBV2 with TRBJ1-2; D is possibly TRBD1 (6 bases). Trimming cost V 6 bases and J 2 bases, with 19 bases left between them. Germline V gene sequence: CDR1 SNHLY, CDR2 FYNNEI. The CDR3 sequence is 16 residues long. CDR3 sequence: CASSPPGARGNYGYTF. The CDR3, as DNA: TGTGCCAGCAGCCCCCCCGGGGCCAGGGGAAACTATGGCTACACCTTC. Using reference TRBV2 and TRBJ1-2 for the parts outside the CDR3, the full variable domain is EPEVTQTPSHQVTQMGQEVILRCVPISNHLYFYWYRQILGQKVEFLVSFYNNEISEKSEIFDDQFSVERPDGSNFTLKIRSTKLEDSAMYFCASSPPGARGNYGYTFGSGTRLTVV.

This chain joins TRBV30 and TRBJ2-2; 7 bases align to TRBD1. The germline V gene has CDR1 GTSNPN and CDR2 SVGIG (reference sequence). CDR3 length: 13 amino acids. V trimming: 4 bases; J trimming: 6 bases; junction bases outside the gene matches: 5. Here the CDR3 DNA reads TGTGCCTGGAACAGGGGTTCTCCCGGGGAGCTGTTTTTT. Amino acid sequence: CAWNRGSPGELFF. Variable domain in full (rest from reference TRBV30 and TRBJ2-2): SQTIHQWPATLVQPVGSPLSLECTVEGTSNPNLYWYRQAAGRGLQLLFYSVGIGQISSEVPQNLSASRPQDRQFILSSKKLLLSDSGFYLCAWNRGSPGELFFGEGSRLTVL.